This entry is about one TCR beta chain. Original processing methods: From reference gene primer amplification, estimates of nucleated cell counts were derived. Sequenced by immunoSEQ multiplex PCR; TCRdb stores in-frame clones only, minus some. The V and J calls and clone size are taken from that table; D and trimming were inferred from the DNA. The sample shows over 150,000 clones, 85% to 90% of them seen only once. The sample comes from a study of blood T cell repertoires in COVID-19. Study in general: Sources were T cells, B-cell-depleted T cells, or PBMCs; the material itself was cDNA or gDNA.

V lost 5 bases and J lost 6; bases outside the gene matches: 10. Germline V gene sequence: CDR1 SGHRS, CDR2 YFSETQ. CDR3 length: 15 amino acids. Cohort 3 recovery required two negative PCRs, clearance, or symptom resolution. The sequencing sample was made of PBMCs or T cells enriched from blood (not recorded which). This clonotype originated in a man in his forties who had recovered from COVID-19. This chain joins TRBV5-1 and TRBJ1-1, with 10 bases fitting TRBD1. CDR3 sequence reads: CASRDPGQGFPEAFF. In nucleotides, the CDR3 is TGCGCCAGCAGGGATCCGGGACAGGGGTTTCCTGAAGCTTTCTTT.